This T cell receptor beta chain emerged from a study of CD8 T cells in Susac syndrome. Study context: Intravenous immunoglobulin alone or corticosteroids were being given to patients with Susac syndrome at blood draw, unless they were therapy-naive.

Reverse transcription used about 0.5 to 1 ug RNA and random hexamers. Across 54 Vbeta and 13 Jbeta, TCR beta CDR3 was amplified with immunoSEQ multiplex PCR. TCRdb fed the immunoSEQ multiplex PCR reads into MiXCR, producing one record per CDR3 protein. The sample lists 200,000 to 300,000 distinct CDR3 sequences; about 95% were seen once. V lost 4 bases, J lost 0 bases, and 5 bases stayed unmatched. Germline V gene lookup returns CDR1 KGHDR and CDR2 SFDVKD. CDR3 size: 16 residues. Input material: CD4+ T cells from PBMCs. The chain has TRBV24-1 and TRBJ2-7; 10 bases match TRBD2. The TCR was taken from a human donor with Susac syndrome. The CDR3 protein is CATSDQLAGASYEQYF. CDR3 nucleotides: TGTGCCACCAGTGACCAGCTAGCGGGAGCCTCCTACGAGCAGTACTTC.